Listed below are T cell receptor beta chains from one sample, sequenced in a study of OX40 agonist ivuxolimab in advanced cancers. Only in-frame clones appear in the TCRdb table, and some are missing; sequencing was by immunoSEQ multiplex PCR. The sample records 95,000 to 100,000 clones, roughly 83% being singletons. Sequencing used CD4+ or CD8+ T cells sorted from blood, obtained in a trial of the OX40 agonist ivuxolimab. The receptor set was obtained from an adult with an advanced solid tumor such as melanoma, head and neck, liver or kidney cancer. The CDR3 runs from the conserved cysteine through the conserved F or W. The order of the fields is J gene, V gene, clone size, D gene, CDR3 DNA, CDR3 protein. D genes are given only for firm matches. Only part of the rows carry a size: once, few, many, or a class if the clone is expanded.

TRBJ2-6 TRBV4-1 . . TGCGCCAGCAGCCAAGATCTCGCAGTTGGGGCCAACGTCCTGACTTTC CASSQDLAVGANVLTF
TRBJ1-3 TRBV2 . . TGTGCCAGCAGTTACGGGACGCCTGGAAACACCATATATTTT CASSYGTPGNTIYF
TRBJ2-2 TRBV15 once . TGTGCCACCAGCGGTTCCCTCGGACTAAACACCGGGGAGCTGTTTTTT CATSGSLGLNTGELFF
TRBJ1-6 TRBV4-1 once . TGCGCCAGCAGCCTCCGGGAGCATAATTCACCCCTCCACTTT CASSLREHNSPLHF
TRBJ2-3 TRBV10-3 . TRBD2 TGTGCCATCAGTGAGTCGACGGGCGGGGGAGGAAGCACAGATACGCAGTATTTT CAISESTGGGGSTDTQYF
TRBJ1-2 TRBV30 . TRBD1 TGTGCCTGGACAGGGGGCGGCTATGGCTACACCTTC CAWTGGGYGYTF
TRBJ1-2 TRBV5-6 . TRBD1 TGTGCCAGCAGCTTTGACAGGGGCTATGGCTACACCTTC CASSFDRGYGYTF
TRBJ2-7 TRBV6-6 . . TGTGCCAGCAATCCGACAGAAACGTCCTACGAGCAGTACTTC CASNPTETSYEQYF
TRBJ1-4 TRBV7-9 few . TGTGCCAGCAGCTTACAGATTAATGAAAAACTGTTTTTT CASSLQINEKLFF
TRBJ1-5 TRBV10-1 . . TGCGCCAGCAGTGGGGGATTGGATCAGCCCCAGCATTTT CASSGGLDQPQHF
TRBJ1-4 TRBV28 few TRBD1 TGTGCCAGCAGTTCAATGGACAGGCTTATTAATGAAAAACTGTTTTTT CASSSMDRLINEKLFF
TRBJ2-3 TRBV19 . . TGTGCCAGTAGTATGCGACAGGCAACAGATACGCAGTATTTT CASSMRQATDTQYF
TRBJ1-1 TRBV10-2 . . TGCGCCAGCAGTTTTGATGCGGGAGTGACAATGAACACTGAAGCTTTCTTT CASSFDAGVTMNTEAFF
TRBJ1-5 TRBV18 . . TGTGCCAGCTCACCAGGGGGACTCTTTAGCAATCAGCCCCAGCATTTT CASSPGGLFSNQPQHF
TRBJ1-3 TRBV28 . . TGTGCCAGCAGTCCTCGGGCGGGGACTGGAAACACCATATATTTT CASSPRAGTGNTIYF
TRBJ1-5 TRBV6-5 . . TGTGCCAGCAGCGACAGGTTGGAACAGCCCCAGCATTTT CASSDRLEQPQHF
TRBJ1-2 TRBV18 . . TGTGCCAGCTCACCATCCGGGGGCGGCTATGGCTACACCTTC CASSPSGGGYGYTF
TRBJ1-4 TRBV5-1 few TRBD1 TGCGCCAGCAGCTCAGGACAGGGTTATGAAAAACTGTTTTTT CASSSGQGYEKLFF
TRBJ2-1 TRBV29-1 . TRBD1 TGCAGCGTTGAACAGTGGGACAGGTCCTACAATGAGCAGTTCTTC CSVEQWDRSYNEQFF
TRBJ2-6 TRBV7-9 . . TGTGCCAGCAGCTTAAAGGGGGCTGGGGCCAACGTCCTGACTTTC CASSLKGAGANVLTF
TRBJ2-7 TRBV25-1 . . TGTGCCAGCAGCACATTACGGGAGCAGTACTTC CASSTLREQYF
TRBJ2-7 TRBV6-1 . TRBD2 TGTGCCAGCAGTTCCACCGGGACTAGCGGGTACGAGCAGTACTTC CASSSTGTSGYEQYF
TRBJ2-1 TRBV28 once TRBD2 TGTGCCAGCAGTTTAGGGACTAGCGGGAGAGATGAGCAGTTCTTC CASSLGTSGRDEQFF
TRBJ1-2 TRBV28 . TRBD1 TGTGCCAGCATAGTTGGGCAGGGGGCGAAGGATGGCTACACCTTC CASIVGQGAKDGYTF
TRBJ1-1 TRBV28 . . TGTGCCAGCAGGGGCGGGGCCTGGGGAGCTTTCTTT CASRGGAWGAFF
TRBJ2-7 TRBV6-5 . . TGTGCCAGCAGTTACTCGATTCGGACCGAGCAGTACTTC CASSYSIRTEQYF